Shown below are 7 T cell receptor beta chains from a single sample sequenced in a study of T cell changes during pregnancy in multiple sclerosis. Repertoires were generated with immunoSEQ multiplex PCR, while TCRdb's copy carries only in-frame clones and drops some. The data show about 57,000 clones, 75% to 95% seen once. Sequences were derived from peripheral blood, sampled after pregnancy. Receptors originate from a female donor in good health, enrolled as a control in a pregnancy study.

V is TRBV7-2 and J is TRBJ1-1, with D possibly being TRBD1 (5 bases). Germline CDR1 reads SGHTA; CDR2 reads FQGNSA. V was cut by 1 base and J by 0 bases, with 9 bases left in between. The CDR3 loop spans 15 amino acids. The CDR3 bases are TGTGCCAGCAGCTTAGGCCAGGGCATGAACACTGAAGCTTTCTTT. This sequence encodes CASSLGQGMNTEAFF.

This clone showed up just once. The chain uses TRBV4-1 and TRBJ1-4; 8 nucleotides agree with TRBD1. V was pared by 4 bases and J by 3 bases, with 4 bases of the junction left unmatched. The length of the CDR3 is 15 residues. The germline CDR1 and CDR2 sequences are MGHRA and YSYEKL. The CDR3 loop is CASSPSTGANEKLFF. The CDR3 bases are TGCGCCAGCAGCCCCTCGACAGGGGCTAATGAAAAACTGTTTTTT.

The chain joins TRBV5-1 to TRBJ1-1; D uncertain. Per germline, CDR1 SGHRS and CDR2 YFSETQ. The V end lost 3 bases, the J end lost 11 bases, and 17 bases lay between the germline ends. The CDR3 has 13 residues. Here the CDR3 DNA reads TGCGCCAGCAGCTCGCTGAGTCCATCTCGGGCTTTCTTT. Residues: CASSSLSPSRAFF.

The chain couples TRBV5-1 to TRBJ2-7, with D perhaps matching TRBD1 (6 bases). Between the trimmed V and J ends, which lost 3 bases and 1 base, there was a span of 17 bases. Germline V CDR1 and CDR2: SGHRS, YFSETQ. The CDR3 sequence is 16 residues long. The CDR3 loop is CASSSVLQGSSYEQYF. The DNA for the CDR3 is TGCGCCAGCAGCTCGGTTTTGCAGGGGTCATCCTACGAGCAGTACTTC.

V is TRBV2 and J is TRBJ1-6, with TRBD1 identical over 7 bases. Germline V gene sequence: CDR1 SNHLY, CDR2 FYNNEI. Germline trimming cut 6 bases from V and 12 bases from J; bases unmatched to any gene: 14. The CDR3 is made up of 15 amino acids. The CDR3 coding sequence is TGTGCCAGCAGGACAGGGTCGGACGGGTTCGAACCCCTCCACTTT. Translation: CASRTGSDGFEPLHF.

V and J are TRBV20-1 and TRBJ1-2, with D unresolved. Trimming cost V 4 bases and J 6 bases, with 9 bases left between them. CDR1 is DFQATT and CDR2 is SNEGSKA in the germline V gene (reference sequence). The length of the CDR3 is 11 residues. CDR3 amino acids: CSANRVDGYTF. CDR3 coding DNA: TGCAGTGCTAACCGGGTGGATGGCTACACCTTC.

This clone came up many times. The V and J genes are TRBV6-1 and TRBJ2-7; 7 nucleotides line up with TRBD1. Losses at the gene ends were 7 bases for V and 2 bases for J; bases not matched to a gene: 5. Germline V gene data show CDR1 as MNHNS and CDR2 as SASEGT. This CDR3 region has 13 residues. Here the CDR3 reads CASTRDRAYEQYF. The CDR3, as DNA: TGTGCCAGCACCCGGGACAGAGCCTACGAGCAGTACTTC.